Listed below are T cell receptor beta chains from one sample, sequenced in a study of shared clonotypes between healthy human individuals. The repertoire was sequenced with immunoSEQ multiplex PCR; TCRdb's copy has only in-frame clones and lacks some. The table has about 960,000 clones, less than 85% seen once. Sequencing input: memory CD4+ T cells sorted from blood. Receptors were obtained from a young man in good health. Each CDR3 is given with its conserved first and last residue. A D gene is named only where the DNA matches it firmly. Expanded clones get a size class; other rows say once, few or many, or leave the size out.

V	D	size	J	CDR3	DNA
TRBV7-6	NA	NA	TRBJ1-6	CASSLGVEYNSPLHF	TGTGCCAGCAGCTTAGGGGTGGAGTATAATTCACCCCTCCACTTT
TRBV9	TRBD2	NA	TRBJ2-7	CASSVGPSGTYEQYF	TGTGCCAGCAGCGTAGGGCCTAGCGGGACCTACGAGCAGTACTTC
TRBV2	TRBD2	NA	TRBJ2-3	CASSADPPVTSGVTQYF	TGTGCCAGCAGCGCAGATCCCCCTGTTACTAGCGGGGTTACGCAGTATTTT
TRBV27	NA	NA	TRBJ2-7	CASISRRPSGEQYF	TGTGCCAGCATATCCAGGAGACCCTCTGGCGAGCAGTACTTC
TRBV6-5	NA	NA	TRBJ1-1	CASSTREGGNTEAFF	TGTGCCAGCAGTACTCGGGAGGGCGGGAACACTGAAGCTTTCTTT
TRBV30	NA	NA	TRBJ1-2	CAWRFDYGYTF	TGTGCCTGGAGGTTTGACTATGGCTACACCTTC
TRBV19	NA	once	TRBJ2-1	CASTATGGYNEQFF	TGTGCCAGTACCGCGACAGGAGGCTACAATGAGCAGTTCTTC
TRBV18	NA	NA	TRBJ1-1	CASSPMGASNTEAFF	TGTGCCAGCTCACCAATGGGAGCCTCGAACACTGAAGCTTTCTTT
TRBV12-1	NA	few	TRBJ1-6	CASSFRGTGSPQRSPLHF	TGTGCCAGCAGCTTTAGGGGGACAGGGTCTCCTCAACGGTCACCCCTCCACTTT
TRBV6-6	TRBD1	NA	TRBJ1-6	CASSEQGGASPLHF	TGTGCCAGCAGCGAACAGGGGGGGGCTTCACCCCTCCACTTT
TRBV11-2	NA	NA	TRBJ2-3	CASSLLAGGYTDTQYF	TGTGCCAGCAGCTTACTCGCCGGGGGATACACAGATACGCAGTATTTT
TRBV18	NA	few	TRBJ1-2	CASSPPLVGNGYTF	TGTGCCAGCTCACCACCTCTGGTGGGTAATGGCTACACCTTC
TRBV6-5	TRBD1	NA	TRBJ2-7	CASRRTGFNEQYF	TGTGCCAGCCGGAGGACAGGGTTTAACGAGCAGTACTTC
TRBV5-1	NA	NA	TRBJ2-1	CASSSRGVSNEQFF	TGCGCCAGCAGCTCCAGGGGAGTGAGCAATGAGCAGTTCTTC